The T cell receptor beta chain under discussion was sequenced for a study of molecular identifiers for immune sequencing clone quantification. Study-level information: Split five ways in replicates, RNA from about 20,000 or 100,000 naive CD8 cells had four portions sequenced.

Broader study findings: Jurkat TCR RNA spiked in from one cell (amid about a million naive cells) was reportedly detectable. In naive cells, clones above 20 RNA copies held under 1% of molecules, whereas in effector cells they held over 97%.

TCRdb re-called the PCR reads with MiXCR, one entry per CDR3 protein. The sample includes 35,000 or so distinct CDR3 sequences, 15% to 20% of them seen just once. Naive CD8 T cells, phenotype CD8+CD4-CCR7+CD45RA+, were sorted. The germline V and J ends were trimmed by 3 bases and 6 bases, with 12 bases remaining between them. The CDR3 totals 13 residues. Looked up from germline, CDR1 is MNHEY and CDR2 is SMNVEV (reference sequence). The sample holds many counts of this clonotype. Its specificity is unknown. Sequenced input: naive CD8+ T cells from blood, with Jurkat cell RNA spiked in. Subset reported: FACS-sorted CD8+CD4-CCR7+CD45RA+ naive T cells. The chain couples TRBV27 to TRBJ2-7; no definite D call. This receptor was identified in a human donor in good health. Some libraries in this study had Jurkat cell RNA spiked in. The CDR3 nucleotides read TGTGCCAGCAGTTTTTCCGTGGGGTTCGAGCAGTACTTC. This sequence encodes CASSFSVGFEQYF.